These T cell receptor beta chains were read from a single sample in a study of blood T cell repertoires in COVID-19. Produced via immunoSEQ multiplex PCR; TCRdb's table is partial and in-frame only. The sample has approximately 260,000 clones, approximately 80% seen once. The sequenced sample was peripheral blood. Every receptor here comes from a human donor in a cohort sampled during active COVID-19. Both conserved end residues are part of each CDR3. A D gene is named only where the DNA matches it firmly. Size tells how often a clone was seen (once, few, many) or the class of an expanded clone, and some rows leave it out.

>TRBV28|NA|TRBJ1-5|NA
CASSPDPGQPSSWYQPQHF
TGTGCCAGCAGTCCAGATCCCGGACAGCCTTCTAGTTGGTATCAGCCCCAGCATTTT
>TRBV20-1|NA|TRBJ2-1|NA
CSASPRPFGEQFF
TGCAGTGCTAGTCCACGTCCCTTCGGTGAGCAGTTCTTC
>TRBV5-6|TRBD1|TRBJ2-7|NA
CASSAVGQAPYEQYF
TGTGCCAGCAGCGCGGTCGGACAGGCCCCCTACGAGCAGTACTTC
>TRBV10-2|TRBD1|TRBJ2-7|once
CASSPGTGANEQYF
TGCGCCAGCAGTCCCGGGACAGGGGCGAACGAGCAGTACTTC
>TRBV29-1|TRBD2|TRBJ2-3|NA
CSVGFISGRASDTQYF
TGCAGCGTCGGCTTTATTAGCGGGAGGGCCTCAGATACGCAGTATTTT
>TRBV19|NA|TRBJ1-2|NA
CASNSGSRGYTF
TGTGCCAGTAACTCGGGGTCGCGTGGCTACACCTTC
>TRBV5-1|TRBD2|TRBJ2-7|NA
CASSLVASGDYEQYF
TGCGCCAGCAGCTTGGTGGCTAGCGGGGACTACGAGCAGTACTTC
>TRBV11-1|TRBD1|TRBJ2-7|NA
CASSFRDRSEQYF
TGTGCCAGCAGCTTCCGGGACAGAAGCGAGCAGTACTTC
>TRBV7-2|NA|TRBJ2-7|few
CASSPDPRYEQYF
TGTGCCAGCAGCCCCGATCCGCGCTACGAGCAGTACTTC
>TRBV25-1|TRBD1|TRBJ2-7|NA
CASFSDRANEQYF
TGTGCCAGCTTCTCGGACAGGGCTAACGAGCAGTACTTC
>TRBV12-3/TRBV12-4|TRBD1|TRBJ2-7|once
CASSEGAGEQYF
TGTGCCAGCAGTGAGGGGGCAGGCGAGCAGTACTTC
>TRBV5-1|NA|TRBJ1-4|NA
CATSWGSTINEKLFF
TGCGCCACCTCCTGGGGCAGCACCATTAATGAAAAACTGTTTTTT
>TRBV9|NA|TRBJ1-6|once
CASSVVGGSDSPLHF
TGTGCCAGCAGCGTAGTGGGGGGTTCGGATTCACCCCTCCACTTT
>TRBV19|TRBD1|TRBJ2-2|NA
CASSRQGGYTGELFF
TGTGCCAGTTCGCGACAGGGGGGTTACACCGGGGAGCTGTTTTTT
>TRBV2|TRBD2|TRBJ2-7|once
CASSEGLAGGNEQYF
TGTGCCAGCAGTGAAGGACTAGCGGGAGGGAACGAGCAGTACTTC
>TRBV6-5|NA|TRBJ2-1|NA
CASSYQHKTGFHEQFF
TGTGCCAGCAGTTACCAACACAAAACAGGGTTCCATGAGCAGTTCTTC
>TRBV6-5|TRBD1|TRBJ2-6|once
CASSRTGDGANVLTF
TGTGCCAGCAGTCGGACAGGGGACGGGGCCAACGTCCTGACTTTC